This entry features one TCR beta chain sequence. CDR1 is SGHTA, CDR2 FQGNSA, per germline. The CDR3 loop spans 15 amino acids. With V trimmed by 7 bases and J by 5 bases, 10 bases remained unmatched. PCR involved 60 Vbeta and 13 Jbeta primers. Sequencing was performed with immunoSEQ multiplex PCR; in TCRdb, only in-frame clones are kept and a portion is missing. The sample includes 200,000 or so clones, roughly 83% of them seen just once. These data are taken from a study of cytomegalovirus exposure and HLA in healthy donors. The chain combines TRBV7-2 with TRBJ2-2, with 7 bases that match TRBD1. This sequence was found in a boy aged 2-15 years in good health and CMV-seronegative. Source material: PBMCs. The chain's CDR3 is CASKMTGSGTGELFF. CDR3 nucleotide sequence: TGTGCCAGCAAGATGACAGGGTCGGGGACCGGGGAGCTGTTTTTT.